This T cell receptor beta chain was recorded in a study of blood T cell repertoires in COVID-19 (dated by TCRdb to the early 2020s). About the study as a whole: The collaborator samples originated in the United States, Italy and Spain and spanned the acute and convalescent phases of COVID-19. The material from the prospective study consisted of cDNA or gDNA derived from T cells, B-cell-depleted T cells, or PBMCs. The dataset comprised deeply sampled blood TCRbeta repertoires from subjects exposed to, actively infected with, or recovered from COVID-19. A freely available public database, intended as a resource for researchers studying the immune response to SARS-CoV-2, is where the repertoires were released. The samples were drawn from the first 160 participants of the ongoing ImmuneRACE study and from 950 to 1,500 subjects provided by 6 global collaborators. The sample metadata nearly always contained a de-identified subject ID, COVID-19 status, age in years and sex. Where available, HLA class I and class II types were taken from metadata supplied by the sample provider and were not determined by assay-based typing.

Trimming leaves V shorter by 2 bases and J shorter by 8 bases, with the junction holding 8 bases beyond the gene matches. Its CDR3 holds 14 amino acids, cysteine through phenylalanine. The sequence is cut down to CDR3 DNA, 42 bases in frame from base 1. CDR1 MNHEY and CDR2 SVGAGI are derived from the germline V gene. One collaborating source in Seattle enrolled patients while the patients were actively infected and followed the patients over time throughout the course of disease. The collaborating institutions used their own protocols to collect whole blood in K2EDTA tubes. For TCRbeta analysis, collaborator samples were shipped as frozen whole blood, as isolated PBMCs, or as DNA extracted from either sample type. The immunoSEQ Assay, a bias-controlled multiplex PCR, was used to amplify TCRbeta CDR3 regions from genomic DNA. From the authors' description of their analysis: The number of nucleated cells in each sample was estimated by amplification of reference gene primers within the assay. Sequence reads were collapsed and filtered to measure the absolute abundance of every unique TCRbeta CDR3 rearrangement. For each sample, productive Simpson clonality was calculated as the square root of Simpson's diversity index over productive rearrangements. Here the immuneACCESS table is served through TCRdb, limited to in-frame sequences with V and J called. Missing clones are a known gap in these copies; in checked studies unresolved V genes cover under half, and the rest lacks a known reason. V, J and clone size are taken as reported in that table, and D and trimming were inferred from the DNA itself. The sample records around 480,000 clones, approximately 90% of which are singletons. Of the sample, 10% to 15% falls within the top ten clones.

As for this clone: Its antigen remains unidentified. Base qualities were left out, and no much larger clone turns up one base away.

Study-wide findings and limitations: The amount of clinical and demographic metadata varied by source and participant and was provided uncurated.

The TCR was taken from a woman between 45 and 60 years old with COVID-19, enrolled during active disease. Sequencing was performed on peripheral blood. This chain is built from TRBV6-5 and TRBJ1-2, with 7 bases matching TRBD1. The DNA sequence is TGTGCCAGCAGTTACAACACAGGGGAAGGCGGCTACACCTTC. Its amino acids are CASSYNTGEGGYTF.